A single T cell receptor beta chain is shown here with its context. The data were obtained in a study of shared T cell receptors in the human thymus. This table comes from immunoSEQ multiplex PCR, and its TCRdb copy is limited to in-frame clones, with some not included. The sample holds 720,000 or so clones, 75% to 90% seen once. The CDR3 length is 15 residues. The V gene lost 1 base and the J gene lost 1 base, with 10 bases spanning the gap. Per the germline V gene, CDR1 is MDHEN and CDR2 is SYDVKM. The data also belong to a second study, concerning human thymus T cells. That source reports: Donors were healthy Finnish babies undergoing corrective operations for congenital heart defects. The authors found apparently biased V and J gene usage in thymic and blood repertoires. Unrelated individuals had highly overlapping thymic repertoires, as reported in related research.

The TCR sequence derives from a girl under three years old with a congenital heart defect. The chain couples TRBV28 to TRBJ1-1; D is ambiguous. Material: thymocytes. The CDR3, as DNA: TGTGCCAGCAGTTTATTTAGGAGGGAGAACACTGAAGCTTTCTTT. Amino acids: CASSLFRRENTEAFF.